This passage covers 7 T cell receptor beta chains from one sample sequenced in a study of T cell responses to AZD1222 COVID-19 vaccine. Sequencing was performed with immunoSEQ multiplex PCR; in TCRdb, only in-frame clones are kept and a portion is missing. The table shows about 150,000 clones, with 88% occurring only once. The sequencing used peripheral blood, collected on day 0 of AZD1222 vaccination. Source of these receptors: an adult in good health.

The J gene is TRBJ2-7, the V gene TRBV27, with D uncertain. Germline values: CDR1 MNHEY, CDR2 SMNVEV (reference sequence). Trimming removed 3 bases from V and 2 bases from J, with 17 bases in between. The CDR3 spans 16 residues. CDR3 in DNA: TGTGCCAGCAGTTTTGAGATAAGAGGAAGTCCCTACGAGCAGTACTTC. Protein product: CASSFEIRGSPYEQYF.

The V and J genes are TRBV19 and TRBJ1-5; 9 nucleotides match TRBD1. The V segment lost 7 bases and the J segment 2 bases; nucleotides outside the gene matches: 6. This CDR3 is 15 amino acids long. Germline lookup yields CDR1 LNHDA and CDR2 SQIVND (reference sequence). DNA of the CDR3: TGTGCCAGTACTCGACAGGGGGTAGGCAATCAGCCCCAGCATTTT. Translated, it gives CASTRQGVGNQPQHF.

The CDR3 spells CASSYREGEKLFF. CDR3 DNA sequence: TGTGCCAGCAGTTACAGGGAGGGGGAAAAACTGTTTTTT. The chain links TRBV6-5 to TRBJ1-4, with D tentatively TRBD1 (5 bases). V dropped 2 bases and J dropped 8 bases, with 9 bases sitting between them. CDR1 is MNHEY and CDR2 is SVGAGI in the germline V gene. CDR3 length equals 13 residues.

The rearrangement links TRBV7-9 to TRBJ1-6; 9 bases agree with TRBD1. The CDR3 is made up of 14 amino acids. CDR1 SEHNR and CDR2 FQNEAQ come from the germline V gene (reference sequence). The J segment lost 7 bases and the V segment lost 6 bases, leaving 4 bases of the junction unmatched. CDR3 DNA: TGTGCCAGCAGGTGGACAGGGGCGAATTCACCCCTCCACTTT. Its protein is CASRWTGANSPLHF. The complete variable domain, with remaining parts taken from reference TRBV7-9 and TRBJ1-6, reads DTGVSQNPRHKITKRGQNVTFRCDPISEHNRLYWYRQTLGQGPEFLTYFQNEAQLEKSRLLSDRFSAERPKGSFSTLEIQRTEQGDSAMYLCASRWTGANSPLHFGNGTRLTVT.

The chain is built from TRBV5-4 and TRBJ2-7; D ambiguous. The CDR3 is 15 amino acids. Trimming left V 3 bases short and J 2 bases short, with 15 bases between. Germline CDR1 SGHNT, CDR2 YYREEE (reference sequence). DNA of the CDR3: TGTGCCAGCAGCTCCCGGAACCCCCAAACCTACGAGCAGTACTTC. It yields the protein CASSSRNPQTYEQYF. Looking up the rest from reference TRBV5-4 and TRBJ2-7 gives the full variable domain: ETGVTQSPTHLIKTRGQQVTLRCSSQSGHNTVSWYQQALGQGPQFIFQYYREEENGRGNFPPRFSGLQFPNYSSELNVNALELDDSALYLCASSSRNPQTYEQYFGPGTRLTVT.

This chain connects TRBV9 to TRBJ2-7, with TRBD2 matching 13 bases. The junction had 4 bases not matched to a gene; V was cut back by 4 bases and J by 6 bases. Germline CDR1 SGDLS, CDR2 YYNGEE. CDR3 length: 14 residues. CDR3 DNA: TGTGCCAGCAGCACCCGACTAGCGGGAGGCGAGCAGTACTTC. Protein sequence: CASSTRLAGGEQYF.

The CDR3 DNA is TGTGCCACCAGCATCGGGACAGGGGGCTCGGAAGATACGCAGTATTTT. It is translated as CATSIGTGGSEDTQYF. This chain uses TRBV15 with TRBJ2-3; TRBD1 agrees at 12 bases. V was clipped by 4 bases and J by 5 bases; unmatched bases: 7. Germline V CDR1 and CDR2: LNHNV, YYDKDF (reference sequence). The CDR3 is made up of 16 amino acids.